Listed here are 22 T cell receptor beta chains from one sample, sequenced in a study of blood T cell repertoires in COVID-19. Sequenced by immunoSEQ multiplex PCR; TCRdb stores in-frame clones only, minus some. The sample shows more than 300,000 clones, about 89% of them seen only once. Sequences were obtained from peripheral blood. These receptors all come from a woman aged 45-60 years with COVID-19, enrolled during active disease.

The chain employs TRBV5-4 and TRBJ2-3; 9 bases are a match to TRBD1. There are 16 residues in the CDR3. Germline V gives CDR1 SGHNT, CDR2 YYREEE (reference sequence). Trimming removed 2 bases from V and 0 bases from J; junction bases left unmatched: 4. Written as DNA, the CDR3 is TGTGCCAGCAGCTTCCCAGGGACAGGGAGCACAGATACGCAGTATTTT. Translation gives CASSFPGTGSTDTQYF.

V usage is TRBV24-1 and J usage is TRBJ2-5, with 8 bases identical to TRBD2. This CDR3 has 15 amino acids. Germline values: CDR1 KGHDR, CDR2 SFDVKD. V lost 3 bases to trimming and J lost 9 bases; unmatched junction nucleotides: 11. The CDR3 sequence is CATSDGPSGRSAQYF. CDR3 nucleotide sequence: TGTGCCACCAGTGATGGACCAAGCGGGAGATCTGCCCAGTACTTC.

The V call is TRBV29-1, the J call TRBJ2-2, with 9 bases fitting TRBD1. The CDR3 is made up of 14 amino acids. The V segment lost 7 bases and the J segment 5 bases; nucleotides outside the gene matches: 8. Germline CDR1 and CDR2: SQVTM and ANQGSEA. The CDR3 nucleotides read TGCAGCGCCTTGGGGACAGGGCGAACCGGGGAGCTGTTTTTT. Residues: CSALGTGRTGELFF.

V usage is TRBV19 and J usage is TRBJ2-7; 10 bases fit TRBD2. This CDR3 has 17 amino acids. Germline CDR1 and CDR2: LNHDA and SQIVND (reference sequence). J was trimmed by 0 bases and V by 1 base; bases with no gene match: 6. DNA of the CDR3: TGTGCCAGTAGTATAGGAAACTTAGCGGGGGGCTCCTACGAGCAGTACTTC. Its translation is CASSIGNLAGGSYEQYF.

The CDR3 nucleotides read TGTGCCAGCAGTGAGTTTGATACGCAGTATTTT. It codes for CASSEFDTQYF. V is TRBV27 and J is TRBJ2-3; no firm D call. The V gene's germline CDR1 is MNHEY and CDR2 SMNVEV (reference sequence). Trimming left V 5 bases short and J 6 bases short, with 6 bases between. The CDR3 consists of 11 residues.

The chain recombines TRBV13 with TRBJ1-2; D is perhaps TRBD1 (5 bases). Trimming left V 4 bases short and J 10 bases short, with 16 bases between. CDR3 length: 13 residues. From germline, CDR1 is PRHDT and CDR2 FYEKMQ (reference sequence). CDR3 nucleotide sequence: TGTGCCAGCAGCTGGTCAGGGAAGAGCCCCTACACCTTC. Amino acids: CASSWSGKSPYTF.

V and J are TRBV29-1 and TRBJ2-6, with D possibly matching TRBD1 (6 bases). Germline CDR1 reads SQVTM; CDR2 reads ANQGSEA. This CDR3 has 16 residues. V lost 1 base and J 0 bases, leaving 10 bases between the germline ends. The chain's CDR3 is CSVEADSSSGANVLTF. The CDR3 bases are TGCAGCGTTGAAGCGGACAGTAGCTCTGGGGCCAACGTCCTGACTTTC.

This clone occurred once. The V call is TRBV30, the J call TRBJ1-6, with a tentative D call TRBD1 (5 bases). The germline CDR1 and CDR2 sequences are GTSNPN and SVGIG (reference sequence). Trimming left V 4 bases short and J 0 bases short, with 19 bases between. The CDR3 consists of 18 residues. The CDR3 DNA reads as TGTGCCTGGATGCTGGGGGGACCGCAGAGCTCCTATAATTCACCCCTCCACTTT. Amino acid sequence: CAWMLGGPQSSYNSPLHF.

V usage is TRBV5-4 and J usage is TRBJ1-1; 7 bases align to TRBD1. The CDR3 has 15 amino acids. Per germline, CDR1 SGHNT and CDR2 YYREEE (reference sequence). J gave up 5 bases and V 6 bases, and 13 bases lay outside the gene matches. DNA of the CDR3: TGTGCCAGCACCCAAACAGGGGCTGGAGTAACTGAAGCTTTCTTT. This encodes CASTQTGAGVTEAFF.

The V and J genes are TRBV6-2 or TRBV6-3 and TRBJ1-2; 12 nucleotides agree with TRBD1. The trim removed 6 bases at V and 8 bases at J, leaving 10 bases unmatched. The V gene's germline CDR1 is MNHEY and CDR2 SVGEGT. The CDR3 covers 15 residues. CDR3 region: CASRPPGQGARGYTF. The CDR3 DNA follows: TGTGCCAGCAGACCTCCGGGACAGGGGGCGCGAGGCTACACCTTC.

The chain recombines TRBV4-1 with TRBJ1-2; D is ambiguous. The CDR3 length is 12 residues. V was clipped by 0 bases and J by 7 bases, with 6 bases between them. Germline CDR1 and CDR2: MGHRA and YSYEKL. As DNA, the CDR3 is TGCGCCAGCAGCCAAGATTCGGGTGGCTACACCTTC. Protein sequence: CASSQDSGGYTF.

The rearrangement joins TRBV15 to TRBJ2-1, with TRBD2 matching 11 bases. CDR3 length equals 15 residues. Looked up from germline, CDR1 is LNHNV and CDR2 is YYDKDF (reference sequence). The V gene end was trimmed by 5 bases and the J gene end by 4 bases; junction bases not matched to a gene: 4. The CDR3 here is CATSGGTSGYNEQFF. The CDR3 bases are TGTGCCACCAGCGGGGGGACTAGCGGATACAATGAGCAGTTCTTC.

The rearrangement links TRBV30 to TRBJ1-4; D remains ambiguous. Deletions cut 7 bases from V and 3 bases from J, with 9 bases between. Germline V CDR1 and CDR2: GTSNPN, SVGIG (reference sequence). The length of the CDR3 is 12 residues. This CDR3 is CAYEVPNEKLFF. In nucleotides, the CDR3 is TGTGCCTACGAGGTCCCTAATGAAAAACTGTTTTTT. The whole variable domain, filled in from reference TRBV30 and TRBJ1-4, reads SQTIHQWPATLVQPVGSPLSLECTVEGTSNPNLYWYRQAAGRGLQLLFYSVGIGQISSEVPQNLSASRPQDRQFILSSKKLLLSDSGFYLCAYEVPNEKLFFGSGTQLSVL.

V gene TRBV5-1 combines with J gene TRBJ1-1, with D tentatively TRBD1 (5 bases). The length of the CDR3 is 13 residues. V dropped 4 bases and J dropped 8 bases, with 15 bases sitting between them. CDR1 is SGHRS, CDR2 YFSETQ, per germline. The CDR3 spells CASSMIGRAEAFF. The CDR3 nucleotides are TGCGCCAGCAGCATGATAGGCAGGGCAGAAGCTTTCTTT.

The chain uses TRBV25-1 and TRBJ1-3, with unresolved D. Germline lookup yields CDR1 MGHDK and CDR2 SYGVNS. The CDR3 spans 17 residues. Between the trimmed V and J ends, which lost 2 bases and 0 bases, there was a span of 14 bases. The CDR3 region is CASSETGVWSSGNTIYF. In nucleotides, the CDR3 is TGTGCCAGCAGTGAAACGGGTGTTTGGAGCTCTGGAAACACCATATATTTT.

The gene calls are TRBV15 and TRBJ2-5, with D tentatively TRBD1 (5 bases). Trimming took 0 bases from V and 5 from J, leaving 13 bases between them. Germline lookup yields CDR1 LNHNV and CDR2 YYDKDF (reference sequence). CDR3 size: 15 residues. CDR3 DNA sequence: TGTGCCACCAGCAGAGATATGAGAAAGGGGGAGACCCAGTACTTC. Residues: CATSRDMRKGETQYF.

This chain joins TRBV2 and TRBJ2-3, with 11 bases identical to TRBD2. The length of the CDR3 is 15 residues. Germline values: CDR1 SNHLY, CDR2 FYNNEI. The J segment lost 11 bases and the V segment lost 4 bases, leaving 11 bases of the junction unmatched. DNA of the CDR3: TGTGCCAGCAGTGTGCTAGCGGGAGGCCCCGTTGAGCAGTATTTT. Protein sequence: CASSVLAGGPVEQYF. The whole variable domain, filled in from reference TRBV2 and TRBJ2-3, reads EPEVTQTPSHQVTQMGQEVILRCVPISNHLYFYWYRQILGQKVEFLVSFYNNEISEKSEIFDDQFSVERPDGSNFTLKIRSTKLEDSAMYFCASSVLAGGPVEQYFGPGTRLTVL.

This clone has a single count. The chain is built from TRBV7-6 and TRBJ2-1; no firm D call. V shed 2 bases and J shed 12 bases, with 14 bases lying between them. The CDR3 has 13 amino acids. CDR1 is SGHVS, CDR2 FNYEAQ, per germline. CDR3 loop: CASSLSLDRMQFF. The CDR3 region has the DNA TGTGCCAGCAGCTTATCCCTAGATCGGATGCAGTTCTTC.

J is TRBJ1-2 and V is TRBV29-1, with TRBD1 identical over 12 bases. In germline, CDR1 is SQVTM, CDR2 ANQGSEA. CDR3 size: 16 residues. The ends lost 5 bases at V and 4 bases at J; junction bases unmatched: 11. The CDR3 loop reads CSVSPGQGAGSYGYTF. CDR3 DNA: TGCAGCGTTTCACCGGGACAGGGGGCCGGAAGCTATGGCTACACCTTC.

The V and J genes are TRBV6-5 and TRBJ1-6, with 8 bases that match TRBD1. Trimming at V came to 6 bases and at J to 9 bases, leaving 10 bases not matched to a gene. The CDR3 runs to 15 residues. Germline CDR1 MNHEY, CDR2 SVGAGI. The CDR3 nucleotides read TGTGCCAGCAGCCCGACAGGGGAAGGGGTTTCACCCCTCCACTTT. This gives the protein CASSPTGEGVSPLHF.

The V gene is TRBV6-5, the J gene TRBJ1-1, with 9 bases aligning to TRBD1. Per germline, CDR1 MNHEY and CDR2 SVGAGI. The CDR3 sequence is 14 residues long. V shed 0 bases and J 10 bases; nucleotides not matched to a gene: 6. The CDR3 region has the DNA TGTGCCAGCAGTTACTCGAGGCGGGACAGGGCAGCTTTCTTT. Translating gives CASSYSRRDRAAFF.

CDR3 nucleotides: TGTGCCACCAGTGATTTGAGACCCTCGGGCACCGGGGAGCTGTTTTTT. Its translation: CATSDLRPSGTGELFF. The gene calls are TRBV24-1 and TRBJ2-2; no definite D call. This CDR3 is 16 amino acids long. Germline V gene sequence: CDR1 KGHDR, CDR2 SFDVKD. The V and J ends lost 0 bases and 4 bases respectively, with 11 bases between them.